This T cell receptor beta chain was recorded in a study of cytomegalovirus exposure and HLA in healthy donors. Whole-study context: Earlier results showed 120 million or so unique TCR beta sequences derived from approximately 180 million T cells.

The V and J ends lost 7 bases and 0 bases, in that order; junction bases with no gene match: 8. The V gene's germline CDR1 is SNHLY and CDR2 FYNNEI. There are 16 residues in the CDR3. Comments on this clone: Its target is unknown.

General study findings and limits: As was reported, the HLA-A and HLA-B alleles of most subjects were accurately predicted from TCR beta sequences. Using a false discovery rate of 0.05, a later analysis showed that roughly 16,000 TCR beta sequences were associated with HLA alleles.

PCR amplification relied on 60 Vbeta primers (plus 13 Jbeta primers). The method was immunoSEQ multiplex PCR; TCRdb's version includes in-frame clones alone and lacks a portion of them. The data show roughly 190,000 clones, 79% seen once. Sequenced input: PBMCs. The sequence came from a woman aged 50 to 60 in good health and CMV-seronegative. The V and J genes are TRBV2 and TRBJ2-5; 10 bases agree with TRBD1. CDR3 sequence reads: CASTPGTGVYQETQYF. The CDR3 region has the DNA TGTGCCAGCACTCCCGGGACAGGGGTGTACCAAGAGACCCAGTACTTC. Filled out from reference TRBV2 and TRBJ2-5, the complete variable domain reads EPEVTQTPSHQVTQMGQEVILRCVPISNHLYFYWYRQILGQKVEFLVSFYNNEISEKSEIFDDQFSVERPDGSNFTLKIRSTKLEDSAMYFCASTPGTGVYQETQYFGPGTRLLVL.